What follows are 3 T cell receptor beta chains derived from one specimen sequenced in a study of control samples from healthy donors and cancer patients (TCRdb year 2020). The library was generated by the immunoSEQ multiplex PCR assay. Drawn from immuneACCESS, this table holds only the in-frame rearrangements with V and J called that TCRdb kept. Clones are partly lost; checked studies trace under half to an unresolved V gene and leave the rest unexplained. The sample contains around 140,000 clones, around 92% of them found a single time. The top ten clones comprise more than 3% of the sample. Sequencing used blood. The receptors originated from a man aged 25 to 40 in good health.

The chain couples TRBV4-2 to TRBJ1-2, with TRBD1 matching 8 bases. The CDR3 covers 18 residues. The J segment lost 5 bases and the V segment lost 1 base, leaving 15 bases of the junction unmatched. From germline, CDR1 is LGHNA and CDR2 YNFKEQ. CDR3 residues: CASSQAPGTQGAGYGYTF. The CDR3 region has the DNA TGTGCCAGCAGCCAAGCCCCCGGTACTCAGGGGGCTGGATATGGCTACACCTTC.

V usage is TRBV7-2 and J usage is TRBJ2-1, with a tentative D call TRBD2 (6 bases). Trimming shortened V by 5 bases and J by 0 bases, and 14 bases separated the two germline ends. This CDR3 has 16 residues. Germline loops: CDR1 SGHTA, CDR2 FQGNSA. The CDR3 protein is CASSRIGGSSYNEQFF. The CDR3 DNA is TGTGCCAGCAGCAGAATTGGGGGGTCCTCCTACAATGAGCAGTTCTTC.

The chain carries TRBV3-1 (or the pseudogene TRBV3-2) and TRBJ1-1; a possible D gene is TRBD1 (6 bases). The CDR3 has 13 residues. The germline CDR1 and CDR2 sequences are LGHDT and YNNKEL (reference sequence). V was pared by 3 bases and J by 10 bases, with 15 bases between. DNA for the CDR3: TGTGCCAGCAGCCAGGCCCAGGGAGGGGGAGCTTTCTTT. Its protein product is CASSQAQGGGAFF.